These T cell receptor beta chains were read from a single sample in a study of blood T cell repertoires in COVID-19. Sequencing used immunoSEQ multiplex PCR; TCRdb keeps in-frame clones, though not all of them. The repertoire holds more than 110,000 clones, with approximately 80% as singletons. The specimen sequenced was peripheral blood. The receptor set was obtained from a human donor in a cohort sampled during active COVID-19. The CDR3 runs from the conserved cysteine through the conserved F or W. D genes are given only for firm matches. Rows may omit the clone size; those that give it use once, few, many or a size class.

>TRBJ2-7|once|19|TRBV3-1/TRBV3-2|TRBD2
TGTGCCAGCAGCCAAGCAGGACTAGCGGGGGGCCCTTGCTCCTACGAGCAGTACTTC
CASSQAGLAGGPCSYEQYF
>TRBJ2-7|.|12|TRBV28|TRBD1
TGTGCCAGCAGCCTAAACAGGGGCGAGCAGTACTTC
CASSLNRGEQYF
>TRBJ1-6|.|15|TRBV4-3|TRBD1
TGCGCCAGCAGCCAAGCCGGGACAGCCAATTCACCCCTCCACTTT
CASSQAGTANSPLHF
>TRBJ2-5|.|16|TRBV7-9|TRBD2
TGTGCCAGCAGCTTAAGGCGGGGGGGAATGGTAGAGACCCAGTACTTC
CASSLRRGGMVETQYF
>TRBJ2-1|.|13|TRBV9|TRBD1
TGTGCCAGCAGCGCCGGGACAGGGATTGAGCAGTTCTTC
CASSAGTGIEQFF
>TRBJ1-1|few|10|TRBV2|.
TGTGCCAGCAGTGTGGGCGAAGCTTTCTTT
CASSVGEAFF
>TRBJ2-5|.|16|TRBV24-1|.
TGTGCCACCAGTGACCCCGCAGGGGAGAGGGGGGAGACCCAGTACTTC
CATSDPAGERGETQYF
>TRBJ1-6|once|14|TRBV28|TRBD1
TGTGCCAGCAGTTTGGGGACAGGGAATTCACCCCTCCACTTT
CASSLGTGNSPLHF
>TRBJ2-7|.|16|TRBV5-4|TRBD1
TGTGCCAGCAGCCCCCCGGGGACAGGAGTGAGGTACGAGCAGTACTTC
CASSPPGTGVRYEQYF
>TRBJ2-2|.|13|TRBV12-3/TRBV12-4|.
TGTGCCAGCGATAGGGGTCTGGGCGGGGAGCTGTTTTTT
CASDRGLGGELFF
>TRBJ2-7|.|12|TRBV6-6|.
TGTGCCAGCAGTTACGACAGCTACGAGCAGTACTTC
CASSYDSYEQYF
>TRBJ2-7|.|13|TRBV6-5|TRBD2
TGTGCCAGCCTGGGGGGGGGCTCCTACGAGCAGTACTTC
CASLGGGSYEQYF
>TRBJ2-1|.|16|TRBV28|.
TGTGCCAGCAGTTTAAACGGGGGGCCGGGCTACAATGAGCAGTTCTTC
CASSLNGGPGYNEQFF
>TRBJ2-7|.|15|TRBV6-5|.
TGTGCCAGCAGTCCCCCCCGGGGGGCCGGAGGCGAGCAGTACTTC
CASSPPRGAGGEQYF
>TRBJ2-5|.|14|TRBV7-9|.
TGTGCCAGCAGCTTAGGAGATTCGCGAGGGACCCAGTACTTC
CASSLGDSRGTQYF
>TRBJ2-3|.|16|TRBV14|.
TGTGCCAGCAGCCAACTTCCAGGCGGGCTTACGGGGACGCAGTATTTT
CASSQLPGGLTGTQYF
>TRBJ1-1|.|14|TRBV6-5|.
TGTGCCAGCAGTTACGCCCAGGATAACACTGAAGCTTTCTTT
CASSYAQDNTEAFF
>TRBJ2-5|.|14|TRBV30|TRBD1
TGTGCCTGGGGAGGGACAGGGGACCTGGAGACCCAGTACTTC
CAWGGTGDLETQYF
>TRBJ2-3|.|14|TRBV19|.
TGTGCCAGTAGTATAAAAAATGGGGCGGATACGCAGTATTTT
CASSIKNGADTQYF
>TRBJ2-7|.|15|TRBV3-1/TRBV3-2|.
TGTGCCAGCAGCCAGAGGGGTGGGGGCTCTAGGGAGCAGTACTTC
CASSQRGGGSREQYF
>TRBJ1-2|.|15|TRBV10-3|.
TGTGCCATCAGTGAAGGAGGACCTTCAAACTATGGCTACACCTTC
CAISEGGPSNYGYTF
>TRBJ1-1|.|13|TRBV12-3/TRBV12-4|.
TGTGCCAGCACCAACCAACTTAGTCTTGAAGCTTTCTTT
CASTNQLSLEAFF
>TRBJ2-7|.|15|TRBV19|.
TGTGCCAGTAGTATAGAATTGGCATCACCTTACGAGCAGTACTTC
CASSIELASPYEQYF
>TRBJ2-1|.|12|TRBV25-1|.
TGTGCCAGCAGTGAATATATCAATGAGCAGTTCTTC
CASSEYINEQFF
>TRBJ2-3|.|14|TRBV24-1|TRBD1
TGTGCCACCAGTGATCAGACAGGGACAGATACGCAGTATTTT
CATSDQTGTDTQYF
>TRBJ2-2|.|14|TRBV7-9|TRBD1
TGTGCCAGCACCACGACAGGGGGGAACGGGGAGCTGTTTTTT
CASTTTGGNGELFF
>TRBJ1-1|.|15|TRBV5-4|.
TGTGCCAGCAGCCCCCCTCGGCCCAGGGACACTGAAGCTTTCTTT
CASSPPRPRDTEAFF
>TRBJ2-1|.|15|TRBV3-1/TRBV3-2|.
TGTGCCAGCAGCCCCGACTACTTTGAATCCAATGAGCAGTTCTTC
CASSPDYFESNEQFF
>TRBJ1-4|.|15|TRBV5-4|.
TGTGCCAGCAGCTTGGGAGGCAGGGTAGGGGAAAAACTGTTTTTT
CASSLGGRVGEKLFF
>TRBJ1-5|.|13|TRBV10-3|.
TGTGCCATCAAGAACAGGGAGAATCAGCCCCAGCATTTT
CAIKNRENQPQHF
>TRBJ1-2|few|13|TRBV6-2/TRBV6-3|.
TGTGCCAGCAGTTACTCCGGGGGAGAGGGCTACACCTTC
CASSYSGGEGYTF
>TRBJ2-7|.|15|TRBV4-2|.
TGTGCCAGCAGCCAAGATAGTAATAGCGTCTACGAGCAGTACTTC
CASSQDSNSVYEQYF